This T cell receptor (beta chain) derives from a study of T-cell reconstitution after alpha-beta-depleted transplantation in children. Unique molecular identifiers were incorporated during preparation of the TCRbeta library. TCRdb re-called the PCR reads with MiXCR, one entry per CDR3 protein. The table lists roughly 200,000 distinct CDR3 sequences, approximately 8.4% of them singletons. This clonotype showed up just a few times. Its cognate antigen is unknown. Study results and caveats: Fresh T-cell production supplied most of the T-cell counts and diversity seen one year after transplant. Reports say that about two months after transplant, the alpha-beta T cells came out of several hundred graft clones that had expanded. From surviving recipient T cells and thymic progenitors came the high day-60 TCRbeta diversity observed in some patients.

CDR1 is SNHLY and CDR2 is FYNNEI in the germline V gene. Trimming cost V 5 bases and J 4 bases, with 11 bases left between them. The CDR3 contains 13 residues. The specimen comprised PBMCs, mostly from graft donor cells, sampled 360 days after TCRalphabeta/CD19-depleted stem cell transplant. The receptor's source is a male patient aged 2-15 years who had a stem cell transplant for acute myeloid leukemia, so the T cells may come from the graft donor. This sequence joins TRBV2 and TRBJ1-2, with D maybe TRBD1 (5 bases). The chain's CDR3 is CASSIGQGYGYTF. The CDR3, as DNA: TGTGCCAGCAGTATTGGGCAGGGCTATGGCTACACCTTC.